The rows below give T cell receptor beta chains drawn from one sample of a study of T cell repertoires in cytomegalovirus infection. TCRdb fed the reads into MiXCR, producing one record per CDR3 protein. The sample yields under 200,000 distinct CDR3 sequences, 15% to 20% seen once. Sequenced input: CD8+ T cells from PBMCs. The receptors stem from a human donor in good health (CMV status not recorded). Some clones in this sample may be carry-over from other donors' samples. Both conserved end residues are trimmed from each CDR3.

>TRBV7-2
ASSLYLYNEQF
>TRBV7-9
ASSLGARMTYEQY
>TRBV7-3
ASSPYFQGTSTGELF
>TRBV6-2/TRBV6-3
ASSSREGVRETQY
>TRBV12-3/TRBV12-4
ASSRKSFYKRESSNEQF
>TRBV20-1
SARTEDTYEQY
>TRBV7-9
ASRMDGYQETQY
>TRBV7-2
ASSLVSGGDEQF
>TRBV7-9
ASSGSGGRRENEQF
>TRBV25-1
ASTGTTYEQF
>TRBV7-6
ASSQGGQSSYEQY
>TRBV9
ASSVAGGTGELF
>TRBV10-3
AISPSSGGMNEQF
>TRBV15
ATSRGRDEQF
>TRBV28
ASSLLGGKDEAF
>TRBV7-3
ASSLNGGGGQETQY
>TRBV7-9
ASSLGANTEAF
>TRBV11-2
ASSLRDYRPHEQF
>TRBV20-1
SAREAGELREQY
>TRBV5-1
ASSLVGGAETQY
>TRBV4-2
ASSQEGTSGGPNEQF
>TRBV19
ASSIALALAGGHDEQF
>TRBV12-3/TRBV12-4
ASSLGQYEQY
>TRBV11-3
ASSGYSSGTGELF
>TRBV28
ASSFQTRTGELF
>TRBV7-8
ASSLGGSDYEQY
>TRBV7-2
ASSSNPGQRYGYT
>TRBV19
AIAQDGTQY
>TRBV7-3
ASSLTPGQFYGYT
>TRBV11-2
ASRQGQTYEQY
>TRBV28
ASSLTTRDGPYEQY
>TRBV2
ASSGGTSGSYEQY
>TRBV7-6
ASSLATDKDNEQF
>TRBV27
ASNRGGPDTQY
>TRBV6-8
ASSYGQVPDTQY
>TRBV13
ASSPVGDLGNTEAF
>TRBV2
ASSDAGGRYSTDTQY
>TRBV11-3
ASSPGGGNEQF
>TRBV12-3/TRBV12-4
ASSPTGAAQH
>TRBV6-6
ASSYEGAYNEQF
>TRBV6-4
ASSVRGSNEQF
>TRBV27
ASSLEDSTDTQY
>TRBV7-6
ASSSSLAEGETQY
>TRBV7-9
ASSSIQGYDGYT
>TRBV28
ASSTPGDEQF
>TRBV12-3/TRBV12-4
ASSFAPDRDYGYT
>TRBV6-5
ASSSLAGPYNEQF
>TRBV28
ASRVTGQETQY
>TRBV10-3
AISEVVRGGQKTQY
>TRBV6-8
ASIDREGLYEQY
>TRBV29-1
SVPDLNSGANVLT